Following are 31 T cell receptor beta chains from one sample sequenced in a study of T cell repertoires in cytomegalovirus infection. TCRdb re-called the reads through MiXCR, storing one row per CDR3 protein. The sample includes about 260,000 distinct CDR3 sequences, roughly 15% of them seen just once. The source material was PBMCs. The receptors were sampled from a human donor in good health (CMV status not recorded). Some clones in this sample may be carry-over from other donors' samples.

In this sample, this clonotype turned up many times. The gene calls are TRBV7-2 and TRBJ1-6; tentative D call: TRBD1 (6 bases). Per the germline V gene, CDR1 is SGHTA and CDR2 is FQGNSA. CDR3 length: 16 amino acids. Trimming stripped 5 bases from V and 6 bases from J, with 17 bases between. For the CDR3, the DNA is TGTGCCAGCAGCATTCAACAGGGCGATGTTAATTCACCCCTCCACTTT. Its translation: CASSIQQGDVNSPLHF.

In its sample, this clonotype was seen many times. This CDR3 is CATSREEGGNQPQHF. CDR3 bases: TGTGCCACCAGCAGAGAGGAGGGCGGCAATCAGCCCCAGCATTTT. The V and J genes are TRBV15 and TRBJ1-5, with D uncertain. Germline-derived CDR1 and CDR2 are LNHNV and YYDKDF (reference sequence). Trimming took off 0 bases at V and 2 bases at J, with 8 bases between the two ends. The CDR3 has 15 amino acids.

This clonotype was recorded at least ten times. J is TRBJ2-2 and V is TRBV25-1; D is undetermined. The V and J ends lost 4 bases and 3 bases respectively, with 6 bases between them. There are 13 residues in the CDR3. CDR1 and CDR2 from the germline V gene are MGHDK and SYGVNS. CDR3 nucleotides: TGTGCCAGCAGTGTAAGGGACACCGGGGAGCTGTTTTTT. It specifies CASSVRDTGELFF.

The V and J genes are TRBV5-1 and TRBJ2-7; possibly TRBD1 or TRBD2 for D (6 bases each). The ends were cut back, 4 bases at V and 7 bases at J, with 15 bases in the middle. CDR1 is SGHRS and CDR2 is YFSETQ in the germline V gene. The CDR3 totals 13 residues. CDR3 sequence reads: CASSDWGAGEQYF. As DNA, the CDR3 is TGCGCCAGCAGCGATTGGGGGGCTGGAGAGCAGTACTTC.

J is TRBJ2-1 and V is TRBV28, with D uncertain. V shed 6 bases and J shed 1 base, with 4 bases lying between them. Looked up from germline, CDR1 is MDHEN and CDR2 is SYDVKM. CDR3 length equals 12 residues. The CDR3 DNA follows: TGTGCCAGCAGAGTTTCCTACAATGAGCAGTTCTTC. As protein: CASRVSYNEQFF.

This clonotype has only a few counts. This CDR3 is CSVEGGLHGYTF. Written as DNA, the CDR3 is TGCAGCGTTGAAGGGGGGCTCCATGGCTACACCTTC. The J gene is TRBJ1-2, the V gene TRBV29-1; possible D gene TRBD1, 6 bases. The germline gives CDR1 SQVTM, CDR2 ANQGSEA. V lost 1 base, J lost 6 bases, and 9 bases lay in between. The CDR3 extends over 12 amino acids.

There are many counts of this clonotype. The V and J genes are TRBV28 and TRBJ2-5; D not certain. Trimming cost V 3 bases and J 1 base, with 9 bases left between them. Germline loops: CDR1 MDHEN, CDR2 SYDVKM. The CDR3 sequence is 14 residues long. DNA of the CDR3: TGTGCCAGCAGTTTCTGGCGATCCCAAGAGACCCAGTACTTC. Protein product: CASSFWRSQETQYF.

This clonotype occurred many times. The chain employs TRBV7-2 and TRBJ2-1; 9 nucleotides agree with TRBD2. Germline V lookup: CDR1 SGHTA, CDR2 FQGNSA. CDR3 length: 20 residues. V lost 1 base, J lost 6 bases, and 19 bases stayed unmatched. The CDR3 sequence: CASSLGWRSRLAGFGNEQFF. The CDR3 bases are TGTGCCAGCAGCTTAGGGTGGAGGAGTCGGCTAGCGGGGTTCGGCAATGAGCAGTTCTTC.

Worth noting for this clonotype: A read error may produce the germline difference seen at one junction end. This chain joins TRBV20-1 and TRBJ1-5; TRBD1 might be the D (5 bases). There are 15 residues in the CDR3. Looked up from germline, CDR1 is DFQATT and CDR2 is SNEGSKA (reference sequence). The CDR3 loop reads CSSSPAGLRNQPQHF. The DNA for the CDR3 is TGCAGTTCTAGTCCCGCAGGGTTAAGGAATCAGCCCCAGCATTTT.

This sequence joins TRBV2 and TRBJ1-1; 7 positions match TRBD1. Germline V gene data show CDR1 as SNHLY and CDR2 as FYNNEI. The V gene end was trimmed by 6 bases and the J gene end by 8 bases; junction bases not matched to a gene: 3. This CDR3 is built from 11 residues. CDR3 coding DNA: TGTGCCAGCAGCCCACAGGGGGAAGCTTTCTTT. Its translation: CASSPQGEAFF. Full variable domain (remainder filled in from reference TRBV2 and TRBJ1-1): EPEVTQTPSHQVTQMGQEVILRCVPISNHLYFYWYRQILGQKVEFLVSFYNNEISEKSEIFDDQFSVERPDGSNFTLKIRSTKLEDSAMYFCASSPQGEAFFGQGTRLTVV.

CDR3 nucleotides: TGTGCCAGCAGTCCGGGACAGGGAAACTCTGGGGCCAACGTCCTGACTTTC. Its protein is CASSPGQGNSGANVLTF. The chain joins TRBV2 to TRBJ2-6; 9 bases are shared with TRBD1. CDR1 is SNHLY and CDR2 is FYNNEI in the germline V gene. The CDR3 sequence is 17 residues long. Losses at the gene ends were 5 bases for V and 0 bases for J; bases not matched to a gene: 5.

This clonotype was seen ten or more times. The rearrangement uses TRBV7-8 and TRBJ1-5; D call uncertain. The CDR3 has 12 amino acids. Germline V gives CDR1 SGHVS, CDR2 FQNEAQ. With 5 bases removed from V and 5 bases from J, the gap between germline ends came to 7 bases. The CDR3 reads CASSANYQPQHF. The CDR3, as DNA: TGTGCCAGCAGCGCAAATTATCAGCCCCAGCATTTT.

This clonotype has a count of ten or more. The J gene is TRBJ2-7, the V gene TRBV7-2, with 7 bases identical to TRBD2. Per germline, CDR1 SGHTA and CDR2 FQGNSA. The CDR3 sequence is 16 residues long. The trim removed 4 bases at V and 0 bases at J, leaving 9 bases unmatched. The CDR3 region is CASSWPPGLRSYEQYF. The CDR3 nucleotides are TGTGCCAGCAGCTGGCCCCCGGGACTACGCTCCTACGAGCAGTACTTC.

The chain links TRBV5-4 to TRBJ1-1; D might be TRBD1 (5 bases). This CDR3 spans 13 amino acids. V was trimmed by 5 bases and J by 1 base, leaving 9 bases between them. Germline CDR1 and CDR2: SGHNT and YYREEE (reference sequence). CDR3 region: CASRGRSNTEAFF. CDR3 sequence (DNA): TGTGCCAGCAGGGGACGGTCGAACACTGAAGCTTTCTTT.

This clonotype came up many times. The chain has TRBV3-1 and TRBJ1-5, with D unclear. The CDR3 has 15 amino acids. Germline assignment: CDR1 LGHDT and CDR2 YNNKEL (reference sequence). The V end was cut by 4 bases, the J end by 1 base, with 11 bases between. CDR3 sequence (DNA): TGTGCCAGCAGCCGTAACGGGTGGAGCAATCAGCCCCAGCATTTT. Amino acid sequence: CASSRNGWSNQPQHF. Supplemented by reference TRBV3-1 and TRBJ1-5, the full variable domain reads DTAVSQTPKYLVTQMGNDKSIKCEQNLGHDTMYWYKQDSKKFLKIMFSYNNKELIINETVPNRFSPKSPDKAHLNLHINSLELGDSAVYFCASSRNGWSNQPQHFGDGTRLSIL.

This clonotype has a count of ten or more. The rearrangement links TRBV28 to TRBJ2-7; TRBD1 aligns across 9 bases. CDR3 size: 15 residues. Germline V gene sequence: CDR1 MDHEN, CDR2 SYDVKM. The J segment lost 0 bases and the V segment lost 9 bases, leaving 9 bases of the junction unmatched. In DNA, the CDR3 is TGTGCCAGTTTCACCCTGACAGGGGGCTCCTACGAGCAGTACTTC. Residues: CASFTLTGGSYEQYF.

This clonotype was counted a few times. The chain combines TRBV5-4 with TRBJ2-5, with a possible D match to TRBD2 (6 bases). The CDR3 has 14 amino acids. Germline CDR1 SGHNT, CDR2 YYREEE (reference sequence). V dropped 0 bases and J dropped 4 bases, with 10 bases sitting between them. CDR3 bases: TGTGCCAGCAGCTTGGACAGGAGGGGAGAGACCCAGTACTTC. Translation: CASSLDRRGETQYF.

This clonotype was seen a handful of times. V is TRBV20-1 and J is TRBJ2-5, with TRBD2 matching 9 bases. Germline trimming cut 6 bases from V and 5 bases from J; bases unmatched to any gene: 4. This CDR3 has 12 residues. CDR1 DFQATT and CDR2 SNEGSKA come from the germline V gene (reference sequence). The DNA for the CDR3 is TGCAGTGCCAAAAGCGGGGGGGAGACCCAGTACTTC. Its translation is CSAKSGGETQYF.

In this sample, this clonotype turned up many times. The CDR3, as DNA: TGTGCCAGCAGCTTGGGAGGAGCCCAGCAGGAGACCCAGTACTTC. Its translation: CASSLGGAQQETQYF. This chain connects TRBV28 to TRBJ2-5; maybe TRBD2 (6 bases). Germline CDR1 reads MDHEN; CDR2 reads SYDVKM. This CDR3 comprises 15 residues. V was shortened by 6 bases and J by 5 bases, with 19 bases between the two germline ends.

This clonotype was observed a handful of times. The chain is built from TRBV20-1 and TRBJ2-1; TRBD2 agrees at 8 bases. From germline, CDR1 is DFQATT and CDR2 SNEGSKA (reference sequence). CDR3 length: 14 residues. After removal of 5 bases from V and 7 bases from J, the junction contained 10 bases not matched to a gene. The CDR3 DNA reads TGCAGTGCTCGGCCGGGACTAGTCAGGAATGAGCAGTTCTTC. As protein: CSARPGLVRNEQFF.

This clonotype has only a few counts. This chain joins TRBV9 and TRBJ2-5, with a tentative D call TRBD2 (6 bases). The length of the CDR3 is 14 residues. Germline assignment: CDR1 SGDLS and CDR2 YYNGEE. The V end was cut by 2 bases, the J end by 1 base, with 9 bases between. Here the CDR3 DNA reads TGTGCCAGCAGCGTCGGACTATCCCAAGAGACCCAGTACTTC. Translating it yields CASSVGLSQETQYF.

This clonotype was counted only a few times. Compared with germline, one end of the junction differs, possibly owing to a read error. The chain carries TRBV29-1 and TRBJ2-1; 7 nucleotides line up with TRBD1. The CDR3 runs 11 residues. The germline CDR1 and CDR2 sequences are SQVTM and ANQGSEA. In nucleotides, the CDR3 is TGCAGCGTTGGGCACACAGGGGTTCGTATCTTC. This sequence encodes CSVGHTGVRIF.

V is TRBV27 and J is TRBJ2-1; no definite D call. Trimming took 0 bases from V and 2 from J, leaving 8 bases between them. Looked up from germline, CDR1 is MNHEY and CDR2 is SMNVEV (reference sequence). The CDR3 is 15 residues long. The CDR3 region is CASSLSTSPYNEQFF. As DNA, the CDR3 is TGTGCCAGCAGTTTATCGACTTCTCCCTACAATGAGCAGTTCTTC.

This clonotype has a handful of counts. The chain couples TRBV20-1 to TRBJ2-1; D may be TRBD1 or TRBD2 (5 bases each). V was trimmed by 5 bases and J by 7 bases, leaving 15 bases between them. CDR3 size: 13 residues. Per the germline V gene, CDR1 is DFQATT and CDR2 is SNEGSKA (reference sequence). The CDR3 loop is CSARRGVPNEQFF. In nucleotides, the CDR3 is TGCAGTGCTCGACGAGGGGTTCCTAATGAGCAGTTCTTC.

This clonotype appeared many times. This chain joins TRBV12-3 or TRBV12-4 and TRBJ2-6; D not certain. The length of the CDR3 is 15 residues. Trimming removed 3 bases at V and 0 bases at J, with 6 bases between. CDR3 DNA sequence: TGTGCCAGCAGTTTTGAGTCCTCTGGGGCCAACGTCCTGACTTTC. It codes for CASSFESSGANVLTF.

This clonotype was observed a few times. The J gene is TRBJ2-1, the V gene TRBV18; D not resolved. CDR1 KGHSH and CDR2 LQKENI come from the germline V gene. The CDR3 extends over 14 amino acids. Trimming left V 3 bases short and J 6 bases short, with 12 bases between. CDR3 coding DNA: TGTGCCAGCTCACCGGTACTAAGTTTCAATGAGCAGTTCTTC. Amino acids: CASSPVLSFNEQFF. Together with reference TRBV18 and TRBJ2-1, the CDR3 gives the full variable domain: NAGVMQNPRHLVRRRGQEARLRCSPMKGHSHVYWYRQLPEEGLKFMVYLQKENIIDESGMPKERFSAEFPKEGPSILRIQQVVRGDSAAYFCASSPVLSFNEQFFGPGTRLTVL.

The sample holds a few counts of this clonotype. The V gene is TRBV6-5, the J gene TRBJ1-5, with unresolved D. Germline-derived CDR1 and CDR2 are MNHEY and SVGAGI. V dropped 6 bases and J dropped 5 bases, with 14 bases sitting between them. The CDR3 covers 14 residues. The CDR3 is CASRSSPVDQPQHF. The CDR3 DNA follows: TGTGCCAGCAGGTCCTCGCCGGTAGATCAGCCCCAGCATTTT.

The CDR3 DNA sequence: TGCAGTGCGAAAGCAGGAGGGGAGGCTGAAGCTTTCTTT. It specifies CSAKAGGEAEAFF. J is TRBJ1-1 and V is TRBV20-1, with TRBD1 as a possible D gene (5 bases). This CDR3 is 13 amino acids long. CDR1 is DFQATT and CDR2 is SNEGSKA in the germline V gene (reference sequence). Trimming pared 6 bases from V and 6 bases from J, leaving 17 bases between.

This clonotype was recorded at least ten times. The rearrangement uses TRBV7-8 and TRBJ2-1, with 14 bases identical to TRBD2. Germline values: CDR1 SGHVS, CDR2 FQNEAQ. J was trimmed by 4 bases and V by 4 bases; bases with no gene match: 9. CDR3 length equals 18 residues. The CDR3 reads CASSWTGTSGSKYNEQFF. In nucleotides, the CDR3 is TGTGCCAGCAGCTGGACCGGGACTAGCGGGAGCAAATACAATGAGCAGTTCTTC.

The genes are TRBV29-1 and TRBJ1-1; D uncertain. CDR1 and CDR2 (germline): SQVTM, ANQGSEA. Trimming took off 1 base at V and 5 bases at J, with 11 bases between the two ends. The CDR3 covers 13 residues. The CDR3 DNA reads TGCAGCGTTGAAGGAGGGAAAGGAACTGAAGCTTTCTTT. Its translation: CSVEGGKGTEAFF.

This clonotype was recorded at least ten times. The gene calls are TRBV6-1 and TRBJ1-2; D gene ambiguous. The CDR3 totals 17 residues. Germline CDR1 reads MNHNS; CDR2 reads SASEGT. Between the trimmed V and J ends, which lost 2 bases and 6 bases, there was a span of 22 bases. CDR3 sequence: CASSEFLAAGTLNGYTF. The CDR3 nucleotides are TGTGCCAGCAGTGAATTTCTCGCCGCGGGCACTCTAAATGGCTACACCTTC.